The T cell receptor beta chain described here comes from a study of identical twins. Study findings and constraints: Cross-sectional statistical analysis, not tracking of the same donors, underpinned the conclusions. Twins shared out-of-frame alpha sequences with excess low generation probability. Abundant beta clonotypes from cord blood had fewer insertions, unlike memory repertoires, which showed none.

Per the germline V gene, CDR1 is SGHTA and CDR2 is FQGNSA. The CDR3 extends over 16 amino acids. Between the trimmed V and J ends, which lost 2 bases and 1 base, there was a span of 13 bases. Many counts were recorded for this clonotype. Its target is not known. Through template switching, a universal primer site was introduced, and the cDNA contained unique molecular identifiers. Each CDR3 protein is one row after TCRdb ran MiXCR on the 5' RACE reads. The sample lists around 230,000 distinct CDR3 sequences, roughly a tenth occurring once. Sample: memory (CD45RO+) T cells sorted from blood. This chain uses TRBV7-2 with TRBJ2-3; D is perhaps TRBD2 (6 bases). This clonotype was obtained from a woman between 18 and 30 years old in good health. CDR3 residues: CASSLSLAAGTDTQYF. The CDR3 DNA sequence: TGTGCCAGCAGCTTATCACTAGCAGCAGGCACAGATACGCAGTATTTT.